This TCR beta chain was retrieved from a study of beta chain features in type 1 diabetes. Study conclusions and caveats: Type 1 diabetes patients showed fewer insertions and more deletions at VDJ junctions. Type 1 diabetes patients had TCRB CDR3s that were shorter (moderately but significantly so) in all four CD4+ subsets.

Worth noting for this clone: Its antigen is unknown.

The investigators reverse transcribed all of the isolated RNA, so they sequenced expressed TCRB transcripts. Method: immunoSEQ multiplex PCR; TCRdb's copy keeps in-frame clones and lacks some. The data show roughly 330,000 clones, with about 14% seen just once and roughly 0.015% held by the top ten. The sequenced sample was naive CD4+ T cells from blood. The TCR comes from a woman aged 18 to 35 with type 1 diabetes.

CDR3 coding DNA: TGTGCCAGCAGCGCTCCCTCCAGGGCCCCGAACACTGAAGCTTTCTTT. Amino acid sequence: CASSAPSRAPNTEAFF. The chain is built from TRBV9 and TRBJ1-1; D possibly corresponds to TRBD1 (5 bases). The ends were cut back, 3 bases at V and 1 base at J, with 16 bases in the middle. CDR3 size: 16 residues. Germline V gene lookup returns CDR1 SGDLS and CDR2 YYNGEE.